The sequence of this T cell receptor (beta chain) was determined in a study of CD8+ T cells in alopecia areata. Study-wide points: Numerous clones, expanded in lesions, remained in scalp and blood during tofacitinib.

This clone was observed a handful of times. Its target is not known. The CDR3 spans 13 residues. Germline V gene sequence: CDR1 SNHLY, CDR2 FYNNEI. The V end was cut by 11 bases, the J end by 4 bases, with 15 bases between. TCR sequencing used cDNA made by reverse transcription of extracted RNA. Profiled with immunoSEQ multiplex PCR; TCRdb holds only in-frame clones, not every one. The repertoire holds about 300,000 clones, with over 45% as singletons. Treatment denoted: oral pan-JAK inhibitor, 5-10 mg twice daily. This receptor was identified in a human donor with alopecia areata. The J gene is TRBJ2-1, the V gene TRBV2; a possible D gene is TRBD2 (6 bases). Here the sequenced sample was CD4+ T cells sorted from blood, taken at week 24, from a patient treated with tofacitinib. The CDR3 bases are TGTGCCGGCAAGCCTGGAGGGTACAATGAGCAGTTCTTC. This translates into CAGKPGGYNEQFF.